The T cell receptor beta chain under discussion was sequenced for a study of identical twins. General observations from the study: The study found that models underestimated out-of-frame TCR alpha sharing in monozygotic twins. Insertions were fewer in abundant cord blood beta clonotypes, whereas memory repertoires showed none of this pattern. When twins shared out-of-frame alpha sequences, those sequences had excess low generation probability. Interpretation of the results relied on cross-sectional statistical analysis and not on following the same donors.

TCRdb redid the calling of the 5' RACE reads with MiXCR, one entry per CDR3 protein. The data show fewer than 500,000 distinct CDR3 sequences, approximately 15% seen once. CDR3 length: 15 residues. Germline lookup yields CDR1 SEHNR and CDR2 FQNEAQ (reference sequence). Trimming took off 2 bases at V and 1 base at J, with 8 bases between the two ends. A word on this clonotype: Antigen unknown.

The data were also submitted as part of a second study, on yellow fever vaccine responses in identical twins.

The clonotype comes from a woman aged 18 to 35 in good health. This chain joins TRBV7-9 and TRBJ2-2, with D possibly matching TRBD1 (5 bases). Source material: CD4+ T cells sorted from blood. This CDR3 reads CASSLPGRNTGELFF. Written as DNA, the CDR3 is TGTGCCAGCAGCTTACCAGGGCGGAACACCGGGGAGCTGTTTTTT.